Below, 9 T cell receptor beta chains from the same sample are listed, as sequenced in a study of blood T cell repertoires in COVID-19. Measured with immunoSEQ multiplex PCR; TCRdb has only the in-frame clones, and not every one. The top ten clones hold approximately 10% of a sample with about 70,000 clones, 87% of them seen once. Sequenced material: peripheral blood. These receptors all stem from a woman aged 18 to 35 with acute or convalescent COVID-19.

A single count supports this clone. J is TRBJ2-1 and V is TRBV6-5; D gene ambiguous. V dropped 2 bases and J dropped 7 bases, with 9 bases sitting between them. The CDR3 loop spans 13 amino acids. Germline V gene sequence: CDR1 MNHEY, CDR2 SVGAGI. This CDR3 reads CASSYGPGNEQFF. The DNA of the CDR3 is TGTGCCAGCAGTTACGGCCCCGGGAATGAGCAGTTCTTC.

The rearrangement joins TRBV6-1 to TRBJ1-3, with TRBD1 as a possible D gene (6 bases). CDR1 is MNHNS, CDR2 SASEGT, per germline. V shed 3 bases and J shed 5 bases, with 17 bases lying between them. The CDR3 spans 16 residues. In DNA form, the CDR3 reads TGTGCCAGCAGTGAGGTCTGGGGGCAGGGAAGAAACACCATATATTTT. Residues: CASSEVWGQGRNTIYF.

The CDR3 nucleotides are TGTGCCAGCAGCCAAGTAAGACTAGCGGTAGACAATGAGCAGTTCTTC. Protein sequence: CASSQVRLAVDNEQFF. The chain uses TRBV3-1 (or the pseudogene TRBV3-2) and TRBJ2-1; the match to TRBD2 covers 9 bases. Germline trimming cut 1 base from V and 5 bases from J; bases unmatched to any gene: 6. The CDR3 runs 16 residues. Germline V gene sequence: CDR1 LGHDT, CDR2 YNNKEL (reference sequence).

The rearrangement uses TRBV6-5 and TRBJ2-2; TRBD2 might be the D (6 bases). CDR3 length: 14 residues. V was pared by 8 bases and J by 4 bases, with 14 bases between. The germline gives CDR1 MNHEY, CDR2 SVGAGI. The CDR3 coding sequence is TGTGCCAGCGACCTGATGGGGGGCACCGGGGAGCTGTTTTTT. Translated, it gives CASDLMGGTGELFF.

This clone was counted between two and nine times. This chain connects TRBV19 to TRBJ2-1; 11 nucleotides line up with TRBD2. Germline V gene data show CDR1 as LNHDA and CDR2 as SQIVND (reference sequence). The V and J ends lost 3 bases and 6 bases, in that order; junction bases with no gene match: 4. This CDR3 spans 15 amino acids. CDR3 region: CASSISTSGSNEQFF. For the CDR3, the DNA is TGTGCCAGTAGTATTTCCACTAGCGGGAGCAATGAGCAGTTCTTC.

In this sample, this clone turned up a few times. In DNA, the CDR3 is TGTGCCAGTAGTAAAATGAACAGGGATGGGGCTAACTATGGCTACACCTTC. Translated: CASSKMNRDGANYGYTF. V usage is TRBV28 and J usage is TRBJ1-2, with a weak D call TRBD1 (6 bases). V lost 9 bases and J 0 bases, leaving 23 bases between the germline ends. Germline V gene data show CDR1 as MDHEN and CDR2 as SYDVKM. The CDR3 is 17 amino acids.

The V and J genes are TRBV5-6 and TRBJ1-6, with TRBD1 as a possible D gene (5 bases). Germline V lookup: CDR1 SGHDT, CDR2 YYEEEE. The CDR3 has 14 residues. V was pared by 5 bases and J by 6 bases, with 12 bases between. Here the CDR3 reads CASSPPGGNSPLHF. The CDR3 nucleotides are TGTGCCAGCAGTCCACCCGGGGGTAATTCACCCCTCCACTTT.

This clone was seen once. The chain has TRBV7-9 and TRBJ2-5; 7 bases fit TRBD2. Trimming removed 2 bases from V and 5 bases from J; junction bases left unmatched: 8. The CDR3 is made up of 15 amino acids. From germline, CDR1 is SEHNR and CDR2 FQNEAQ (reference sequence). The DNA of the CDR3 is TGTGCCAGCAGCTTACTGGCGGGAGTCGGGGAGACCCAGTACTTC. Translating gives CASSLLAGVGETQYF. The full variable domain, in which reference TRBV7-9 and TRBJ2-5 provide the parts outside the CDR3, is DTGVSQNPRHKITKRGQNVTFRCDPISEHNRLYWYRQTLGQGPEFLTYFQNEAQLEKSRLLSDRFSAERPKGSFSTLEIQRTEQGDSAMYLCASSLLAGVGETQYFGPGTRLLVL.

The chain carries TRBV5-5 and TRBJ2-2; the D is unclear. Germline loops: CDR1 SGHKS, CDR2 YYEKEE (reference sequence). The CDR3 spans 13 residues. Trimming cost V 0 bases and J 5 bases, with 5 bases left between them. CDR3 in DNA: TGTGCCAGCAGCTTGGGGGCTACCGGGGAGCTGTTTTTT. Its protein is CASSLGATGELFF.